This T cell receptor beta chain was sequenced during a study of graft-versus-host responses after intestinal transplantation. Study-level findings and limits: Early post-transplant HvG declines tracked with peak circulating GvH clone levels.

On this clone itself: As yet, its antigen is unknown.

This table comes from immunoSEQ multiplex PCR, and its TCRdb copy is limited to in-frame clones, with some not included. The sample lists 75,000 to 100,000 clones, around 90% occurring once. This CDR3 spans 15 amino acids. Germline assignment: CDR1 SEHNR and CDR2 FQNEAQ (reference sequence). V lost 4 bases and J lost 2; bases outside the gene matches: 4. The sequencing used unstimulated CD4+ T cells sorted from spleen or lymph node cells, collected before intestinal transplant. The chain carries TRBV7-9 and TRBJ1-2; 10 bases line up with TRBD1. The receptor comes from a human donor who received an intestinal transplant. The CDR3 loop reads CASSSSGQGNYGYTF. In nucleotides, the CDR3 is TGTGCCAGCAGCTCATCGGGACAGGGGAACTATGGCTACACCTTC.